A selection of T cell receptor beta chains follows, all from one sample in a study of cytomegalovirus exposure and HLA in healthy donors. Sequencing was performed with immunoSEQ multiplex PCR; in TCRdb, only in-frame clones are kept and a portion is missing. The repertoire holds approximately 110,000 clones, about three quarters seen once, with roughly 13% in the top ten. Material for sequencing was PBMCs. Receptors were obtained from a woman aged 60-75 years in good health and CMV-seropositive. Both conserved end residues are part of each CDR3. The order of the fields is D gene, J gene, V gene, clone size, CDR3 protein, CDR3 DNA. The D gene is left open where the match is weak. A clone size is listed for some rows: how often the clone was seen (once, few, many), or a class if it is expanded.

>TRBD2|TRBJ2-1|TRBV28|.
CASNLDSGRAGNEQFF
TGTGCCAGCAATCTCGATAGCGGGAGGGCCGGGAATGAGCAGTTCTTC
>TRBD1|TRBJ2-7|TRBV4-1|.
CASSQGQVNYEQYF
TGCGCCAGCAGCCAGGGACAGGTAAACTACGAGCAGTACTTC
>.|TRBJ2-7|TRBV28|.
CASSQPRGYEQYF
TGTGCCAGCAGCCAACCCAGGGGATACGAGCAGTACTTC
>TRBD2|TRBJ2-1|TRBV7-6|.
CASSPRPSGGAREQFF
TGTGCCAGCAGCCCCCGCCCTAGCGGGGGGGCTCGTGAGCAGTTCTTC
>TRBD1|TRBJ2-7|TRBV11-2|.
CASSLGDRGFYEQYF
TGTGCCAGCAGCTTAGGCGACAGGGGTTTCTACGAGCAGTACTTC
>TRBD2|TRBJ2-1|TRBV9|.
CASSAWTSGSWQFF
TGTGCCAGCAGCGCATGGACTAGCGGGAGCTGGCAGTTCTTC
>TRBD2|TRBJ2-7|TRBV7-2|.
CASSLPPSGSYEQYF
TGTGCCAGCAGCTTGCCTCCTAGCGGGAGCTACGAGCAGTACTTC
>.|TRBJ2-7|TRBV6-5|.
CASSQGQGQYF
TGTGCCAGCAGCCAAGGGCAGGGGCAGTACTTC
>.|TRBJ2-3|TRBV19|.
CASSIGTGATDTQYF
TGTGCCAGTAGTATCGGAACGGGAGCTACAGATACGCAGTATTTT
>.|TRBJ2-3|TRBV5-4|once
CASSLDDRGGSADTQYF
TGTGCCAGCAGCTTGGACGACAGGGGAGGGTCGGCAGATACGCAGTATTTT
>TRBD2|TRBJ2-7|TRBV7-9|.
CATSRGASGGDEQYF
TGTGCCACCAGCCGAGGGGCTAGCGGGGGGGACGAGCAGTACTTC
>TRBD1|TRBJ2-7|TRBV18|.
CASSPGTGADGEEQYF
TGTGCCAGCTCCCCCGGGACAGGGGCGGACGGAGAAGAGCAGTACTTC
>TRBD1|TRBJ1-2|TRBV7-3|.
CASSLRGGGNYGYTF
TGTGCCAGCAGCTTAAGAGGGGGCGGTAACTATGGCTACACCTTC
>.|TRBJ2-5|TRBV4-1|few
CASSQLFITKTQETQYF
TGCGCCAGCAGCCAATTATTTATAACAAAAACACAAGAGACCCAGTACTTC
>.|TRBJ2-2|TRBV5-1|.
CASSLDRGELFF
TGCGCCAGCAGCTTGGATCGCGGGGAGCTGTTTTTT
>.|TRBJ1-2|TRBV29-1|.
CSAGGDAYGYTF
TGCAGCGCCGGAGGGGATGCCTATGGCTACACCTTC
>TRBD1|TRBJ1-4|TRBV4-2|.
CASSQGQGGEKLFF
TGTGCCAGCAGCCAAGGACAGGGGGGAGAAAAACTGTTTTTT
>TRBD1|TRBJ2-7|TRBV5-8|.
CASSSTGTGRYEQYF
TGTGCCAGCAGTTCAACCGGGACAGGGCGTTACGAGCAGTACTTC
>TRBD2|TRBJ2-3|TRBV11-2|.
CASSLGVTSGVVDTQYF
TGTGCCAGCAGCTTAGGGGTGACTAGCGGGGTGGTTGATACGCAGTATTTT
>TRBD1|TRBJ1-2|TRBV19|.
CASRRDRENYGYTF
TGTGCCAGTCGTCGGGACAGGGAGAACTATGGCTACACCTTC
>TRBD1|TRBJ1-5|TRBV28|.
CASSLGWSGQAGNQPQHF
TGTGCCAGCAGTTTGGGTTGGAGTGGACAGGCCGGCAATCAGCCCCAGCATTTT
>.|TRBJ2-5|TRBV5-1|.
CASSPGSGVEETQYF
TGCGCCAGCAGCCCCGGTAGCGGAGTTGAAGAGACCCAGTACTTC
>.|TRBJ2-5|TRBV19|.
CASSNTGGETQYF
TGTGCCAGTAGTAATACAGGAGGGGAGACCCAGTACTTC
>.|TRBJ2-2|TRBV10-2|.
CASSVQGKNTGELFF
TGCGCCAGCAGTGTCCAGGGGAAAAACACCGGGGAGCTGTTTTTT
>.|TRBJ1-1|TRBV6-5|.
CASSFTGSDTEAFF
TGTGCCAGCAGTTTCACAGGGTCGGACACTGAAGCTTTCTTT
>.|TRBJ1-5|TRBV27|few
CASSPQGYYQPQHF
TGTGCCAGCAGTCCCCAGGGTTACTATCAGCCCCAGCATTTT
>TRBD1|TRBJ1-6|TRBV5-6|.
CASSPAGTAKPNSPLHF
TGTGCCAGCAGCCCGGCCGGGACAGCTAAACCTAATTCACCCCTCCACTTT
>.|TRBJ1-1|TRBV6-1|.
CASSSRWNTEAFF
TGTGCCAGCAGCTCTAGATGGAACACTGAAGCTTTCTTT
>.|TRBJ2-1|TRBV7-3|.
CASSFSPLNEQFF
TGTGCCAGCAGTTTCTCCCCACTCAATGAGCAGTTCTTC
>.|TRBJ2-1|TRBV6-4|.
CASSDSAGWYNEQFF
TGTGCCAGCAGTGACTCGGCAGGGTGGTACAATGAGCAGTTCTTC
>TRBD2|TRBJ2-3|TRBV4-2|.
CASSQDKRGGRDTQYF
TGTGCCAGCAGCCAAGATAAGCGGGGGGGCCGGGATACGCAGTATTTT
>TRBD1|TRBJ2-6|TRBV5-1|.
CASRPPTGVTSGANGLTF
TGCGCCAGCAGGCCTCCCACAGGGGTAACATCTGGGGCCAACGGCCTGACTTTC
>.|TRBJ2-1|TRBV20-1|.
CSAGPGQFF
TGCAGTGCGGGTCCGGGGCAGTTCTTC
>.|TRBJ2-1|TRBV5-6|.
CASSNRLVGNEQFF
TGTGCCAGCAGCAACCGACTAGTGGGGAATGAGCAGTTCTTC
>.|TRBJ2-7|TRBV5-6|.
CASSLGGNTLPYEQYF
TGTGCCAGCAGCCTAGGGGGTAATACCCTACCCTACGAGCAGTACTTC
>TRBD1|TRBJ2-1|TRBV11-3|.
CASSGTGDNEQFF
TGTGCCAGCAGCGGGACAGGGGACAATGAGCAGTTCTTC
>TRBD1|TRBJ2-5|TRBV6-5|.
CASSYGDRAGTQYF
TGTGCCAGCAGTTACGGGGACAGGGCTGGGACCCAGTACTTC
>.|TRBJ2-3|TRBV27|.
CASSLQGSGTDTQYF
TGTGCCAGCAGTCTGCAGGGAAGTGGCACAGATACGCAGTATTTT
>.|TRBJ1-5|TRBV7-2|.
CASSLAWTAYSNQPQHF
TGTGCCAGCAGCTTAGCGTGGACAGCATATAGCAATCAGCCCCAGCATTTT
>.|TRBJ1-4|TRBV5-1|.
CASSLAGLEKLFF
TGCGCCAGCAGCTTGGCGGGACTTGAAAAACTGTTTTTT
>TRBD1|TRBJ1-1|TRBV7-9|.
CATSSGGTGVVNSEAFF
TGTGCCACTTCCTCGGGGGGGACAGGGGTCGTGAACTCTGAAGCTTTCTTT
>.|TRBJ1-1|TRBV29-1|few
CSVAKGGQAFF
TGCAGCGTTGCGAAGGGAGGGCAAGCTTTCTTT
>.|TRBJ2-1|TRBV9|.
CASSVEGVGDEQFF
TGTGCCAGCAGCGTAGAAGGGGTAGGGGATGAGCAGTTCTTC
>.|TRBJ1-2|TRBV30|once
CAWSVGLVGYTF
TGTGCCTGGAGTGTCGGACTGGTTGGCTACACCTTC
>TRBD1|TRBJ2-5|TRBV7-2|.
CASSYKGTGDQETQYF
TGTGCCAGCAGCTATAAAGGGACAGGGGATCAAGAGACCCAGTACTTC
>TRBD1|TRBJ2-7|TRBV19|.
CASSTQDRLYEQYF
TGTGCCAGTAGTACCCAGGACAGGCTCTACGAGCAGTACTTC
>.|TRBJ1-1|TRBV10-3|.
CAISQGAEAFF
TGTGCCATCAGTCAGGGCGCTGAAGCTTTCTTT
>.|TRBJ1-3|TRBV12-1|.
CASSSHQGASAGNTIYF
TGTGCCAGCAGCTCGCACCAGGGGGCATCGGCGGGAAACACCATATATTTT
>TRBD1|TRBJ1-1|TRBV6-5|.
CASTGQGVMNTEAFF
TGTGCCAGCACGGGACAGGGGGTCATGAACACTGAAGCTTTCTTT
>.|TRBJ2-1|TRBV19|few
CASSPTGYEQFF
TGTGCCAGTAGTCCGACGGGTTATGAGCAGTTCTTC
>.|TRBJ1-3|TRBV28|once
CASSSWRGSGNTIYF
TGTGCCAGCAGTTCTTGGAGAGGATCTGGAAACACCATATATTTT
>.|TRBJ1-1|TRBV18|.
CASSPPGGRVNTEAFF
TGTGCCAGCTCACCACCGGGTGGCAGGGTGAACACTGAAGCTTTCTTT
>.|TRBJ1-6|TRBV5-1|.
CASSFQGFDSPLHF
TGCGCCAGCAGCTTTCAGGGTTTCGATTCACCCCTCCACTTT
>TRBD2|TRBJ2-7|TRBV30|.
CAWRLAGIYERYF
TGTGCCTGGAGGCTAGCGGGAATCTACGAGCGGTACTTC
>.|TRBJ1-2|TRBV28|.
CASSSTGSINYGYTF
TGTGCCAGCAGTTCCACGGGGTCGATTAACTATGGCTACACCTTC
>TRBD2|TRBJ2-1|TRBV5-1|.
CASSLIPGLAGGGEQFF
TGCGCCAGCAGCTTGATCCCGGGACTAGCGGGAGGGGGGGAGCAGTTCTTC
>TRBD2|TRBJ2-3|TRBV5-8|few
CASTFAASGLTDTQYF
TGTGCCAGCACCTTTGCGGCTAGCGGGTTAACAGATACGCAGTATTTT
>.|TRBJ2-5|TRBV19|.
CASSPPRTRETQYF
TGTGCCAGTAGTCCCCCTCGGACAAGAGAGACCCAGTACTTC
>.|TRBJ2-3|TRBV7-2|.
CASSLVTGIGADTQYF
TGTGCCAGCAGCTTAGTGACGGGAATCGGCGCAGATACGCAGTATTTT
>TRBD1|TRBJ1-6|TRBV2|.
CASSVGRGDSPLHF
TGTGCCAGCAGTGTGGGCAGGGGGGATTCACCCCTCCACTTT